Sequencing of this T cell receptor beta chain was carried out in a study of shared clonotypes between healthy human individuals. Study observations and caveats: Rarefaction exposed incomplete sorted-subset sequencing despite large depth. Clonotypes that were shared across a handful of donors made up around 5% of naive CD4 clonotypes.

Repertoires were generated with immunoSEQ multiplex PCR, while TCRdb's copy carries only in-frame clones and drops some. The data contain some 2.1 million clones, less than 95% of them seen just once; the ten biggest clones take up roughly 1.1%. Naive CD8 populations comprised CD45RO-negative cells positively selected for CCR7, excluding terminally differentiated effector memory CD45RA+ cells. Unmatched junction bases numbered 13, after V lost 4 bases and J lost 5 bases. In germline, CDR1 is MNHEY, CDR2 SMNVEV (reference sequence). The CDR3 is 16 amino acids. In regard to this clone: Its antigen is not identified.

The clonotype originates from a man younger than 35 in good health. The specimen sequenced was naive CD8+ T cells sorted from blood. The rearrangement uses TRBV27 and TRBJ2-5; 7 nucleotides match TRBD1. The CDR3 nucleotides read TGTGCCAGCAGTTCCCGGGACAGTGCTAATGACGAGACCCAGTACTTC. It specifies CASSSRDSANDETQYF.